The 30 T cell receptor beta chains given below trace back to one sample, sequenced in a study of OX40 agonist ivuxolimab in advanced cancers. Assay: immunoSEQ multiplex PCR; the TCRdb copy retains only in-frame clones and omits some. The data hold some 46,000 clones, with just under 95% observed a single time. The source material was CD4+ or CD8+ T cells sorted from blood, sampled in a trial of the OX40 agonist ivuxolimab. These receptors all come from an adult with an advanced solid tumor such as melanoma, head and neck, liver or kidney cancer.

This chain uses TRBV7-9 with TRBJ1-2; D is ambiguous. The CDR3 consists of 15 residues. Germline CDR1 is SEHNR and CDR2 is FQNEAQ (reference sequence). V lost 0 bases, J lost 7 bases, and 15 bases lay in between. This chain's CDR3 is CASSLAGGSRLGYTF. In DNA, the CDR3 is TGTGCCAGCAGCTTAGCGGGAGGATCTCGCCTTGGCTACACCTTC.

This clone was observed a handful of times. V and J are TRBV5-5 and TRBJ1-1; no clear D. Trimming removed 2 bases from V and 6 bases from J, with 8 bases in between. This CDR3 is 12 amino acids long. Germline CDR1 is SGHKS and CDR2 is YYEKEE (reference sequence). CDR3 protein: CASSFGPAEAFF. CDR3 DNA: TGTGCCAGCAGCTTCGGGCCCGCTGAAGCTTTCTTT.

The chain is built from TRBV13 and TRBJ2-2, with 8 bases identical to TRBD2. The J segment lost 1 base and the V segment lost 5 bases, leaving 6 bases of the junction unmatched. CDR3 length equals 16 residues. Germline-derived CDR1 and CDR2 are PRHDT and FYEKMQ (reference sequence). Here the CDR3 reads CASSPSGSQNTGELFF. In nucleotides, the CDR3 is TGTGCCAGCAGCCCCAGCGGGAGCCAGAACACCGGGGAGCTGTTTTTT.

This CDR3 reads CASSFNLGVGVRYEQYF. CDR3 bases: TGTGCCAGCAGCTTTAATCTAGGCGTTGGGGTTAGGTACGAGCAGTACTTC. The chain recombines TRBV13 with TRBJ2-7, with no clear D. Trimming left V 3 bases short and J 4 bases short, with 22 bases between. The CDR3 is 17 residues long. In germline, CDR1 is PRHDT, CDR2 FYEKMQ (reference sequence).

This clone was recorded a few times. This chain joins TRBV4-3 and TRBJ1-5; no clear D gene. Trimming removed 0 bases at V and 9 bases at J, with 9 bases between. The CDR3 extends over 13 amino acids. Looked up from germline, CDR1 is LGHNA and CDR2 is YSLEER. The chain's CDR3 is CASSQDWNRPQHF. CDR3 DNA: TGCGCCAGCAGCCAAGATTGGAACAGGCCCCAGCATTTT.

The gene calls are TRBV21-1 and TRBJ1-5. TRBV21-1 represents a pseudogene. The CDR3 contains 19 residues. CDR3 sequence (DNA): TGTGCCAGCAGCAAAGCGCGAAGAGGGACCGAATCCGGCAATCAGCCCCAGCATTTT. The encoded protein is CASSKARRGTESGNQPQHF.

The table lists this clone with a count of one. This chain links TRBV7-9 with TRBJ2-7; D possibly matches TRBD1 or TRBD2 (5 bases each). The germline CDR1 and CDR2 sequences are SEHNR and FQNEAQ (reference sequence). V lost 6 bases to trimming and J lost 2 bases, with 11 bases between them. The CDR3 is 13 amino acids. Written as DNA, the CDR3 is TGTGCCAGCAGTTCGCAGGGACCCTACGAGCAGTACTTC. It encodes CASSSQGPYEQYF.

This chain connects TRBV4-2 to TRBJ2-5; tentative D call: TRBD2 (6 bases). This CDR3 region has 11 residues. The germline gives CDR1 LGHNA, CDR2 YNFKEQ. Trimming took 2 bases from V and 10 from J, leaving 8 bases between them. CDR3 bases: TGTGCCAGCAGCCAAACGGGGGACCAGTACTTC. Residues: CASSQTGDQYF.

This rearrangement joins TRBV5-5 to TRBJ2-7; maybe TRBD2 (5 bases). Looked up from germline, CDR1 is SGHKS and CDR2 is YYEKEE (reference sequence). There are 14 residues in the CDR3. V dropped 2 bases and J dropped 2 bases, with 11 bases sitting between them. The CDR3 DNA sequence: TGTGCCAGCAGCTTTTGGACGGGAACCTACGAGCAGTACTTC. Its translation is CASSFWTGTYEQYF.

The rearrangement uses TRBV18 and TRBJ2-1; D perhaps matches TRBD1 (5 bases). Germline V gives CDR1 KGHSH, CDR2 LQKENI. The CDR3 loop spans 16 amino acids. V dropped 6 bases and J dropped 6 bases, with 21 bases sitting between them. The CDR3 coding sequence is TGTGCCAGCTCCCTACGAACAGGTCTTAGGGGCAATGAGCAGTTCTTC. Protein: CASSLRTGLRGNEQFF.

V is TRBV5-4 and J is TRBJ2-1; 7 positions agree with TRBD1. The CDR3 is 14 residues long. V lost 4 bases to trimming and J lost 10 bases; unmatched junction nucleotides: 11. Germline values: CDR1 SGHNT, CDR2 YYREEE (reference sequence). CDR3 DNA sequence: TGTGCCAGCAGCCTGGGACAGCGAAAAGCCGAGCAGTTCTTC. It codes for CASSLGQRKAEQFF.

The gene calls are TRBV7-8 and TRBJ1-5; D remains ambiguous. V gave up 2 bases and J gave up 1 base, with 9 bases separating them. Germline loops: CDR1 SGHVS, CDR2 FQNEAQ. The CDR3 contains 15 residues. The CDR3 loop reads CASSLMRLSNQPQHF. The CDR3 region has the DNA TGTGCCAGCAGCTTAATGAGGTTGAGCAATCAGCCCCAGCATTTT.

The chain recombines TRBV9 with TRBJ2-7, with D unclear. Germline loops: CDR1 SGDLS, CDR2 YYNGEE. The germline V and J ends were trimmed by 0 bases and 1 base, with 8 bases remaining between them. The CDR3 spans 14 residues. In DNA, the CDR3 is TGTGCCAGCAGCGTAGCTACGGAGTCCTACGAGCAGTACTTC. Translation: CASSVATESYEQYF.

The chain couples TRBV6-4 to TRBJ2-7, with D possibly TRBD1 on 6 matching bases. Germline-derived CDR1 and CDR2 are MRHNA and SNTAGT. CDR3 length: 15 residues. V lost 0 bases to trimming and J lost 1 base, with 10 bases between them. DNA for the CDR3: TGTGCCAGCAGTGACTCGCCGGACAGTTCCTACGAGCAGTACTTC. Its protein is CASSDSPDSSYEQYF.

The J gene is TRBJ2-1, the V gene TRBV7-9, with 9 bases matching TRBD1. CDR1 is SEHNR and CDR2 is FQNEAQ in the germline V gene (reference sequence). The CDR3 extends over 14 amino acids. Trimming at V came to 1 base and at J to 7 bases, leaving 2 bases not matched to a gene. Written as DNA, the CDR3 is TGTGCCAGCAGCTTAGGGGACAGGGATAATGAGCAGTTCTTC. Translating gives CASSLGDRDNEQFF.

CDR3 nucleotides: TGTGCCAGCAGCTTAGAGCTACTAGCGGGCTACAATGAGCAGTTCTTC. Its protein product is CASSLELLAGYNEQFF. The gene calls are TRBV7-2 and TRBJ2-1; 9 nucleotides match TRBD2. Losses at the gene ends were 1 base for V and 3 bases for J; bases not matched to a gene: 4. This CDR3 region has 16 residues. CDR1 and CDR2 from the germline V gene are SGHTA and FQGNSA.

This clone was counted once. The rearrangement uses TRBV27 and TRBJ2-2; 7 nucleotides align to TRBD2. The CDR3 contains 15 residues. CDR1 and CDR2 from the germline V gene are MNHEY and SMNVEV (reference sequence). V gave up 6 bases and J gave up 2 bases; unmatched junction bases: 6. CDR3 in amino acids: CASSLLATNTGELFF. Written as DNA, the CDR3 is TGTGCCAGCAGCCTACTAGCGACAAACACCGGGGAGCTGTTTTTT.

The J gene is TRBJ2-7, the V gene TRBV7-2; D is possibly TRBD2 (6 bases). The germline V gene has CDR1 SGHTA and CDR2 FQGNSA. V dropped 4 bases and J dropped 3 bases, with 16 bases sitting between them. This CDR3 has 15 amino acids. The CDR3 region has the DNA TGTGCCAGCAGCTCACTAGCTCTGGCTGGCTACGAGCAGTACTTC. It is translated as CASSSLALAGYEQYF.

J is TRBJ1-2 and V is TRBV14, with D possibly TRBD1 on 5 matching bases. The CDR3 contains 17 residues. V was pared by 5 bases and J by 1 base, with 20 bases between. Per germline, CDR1 SGHDN and CDR2 FVKESK. CDR3 residues: CASSERGTVVFNYGYTF. The CDR3 DNA is TGTGCCAGCAGCGAAAGGGGAACTGTTGTTTTTAACTATGGCTACACCTTC.

V usage is TRBV19 and J usage is TRBJ2-7, with 10 bases matching TRBD1. The CDR3 runs 13 residues. The germline gives CDR1 LNHDA, CDR2 SQIVND (reference sequence). The ends lost 8 bases at V and 2 bases at J; junction bases unmatched: 3. The CDR3 spells CASQTGGTYEQYF. DNA of the CDR3: TGTGCCAGTCAGACAGGGGGCACCTACGAGCAGTACTTC.

The chain uses TRBV5-5 and TRBJ2-7; D unclear. Trimming shortened V by 3 bases and J by 2 bases, and 12 bases separated the two germline ends. This CDR3 comprises 14 residues. The germline gives CDR1 SGHKS, CDR2 YYEKEE (reference sequence). CDR3 amino acids: CASSSDFLAYEQYF. The DNA of the CDR3 is TGTGCCAGCAGCTCAGACTTCTTAGCCTACGAGCAGTACTTC.

The rearrangement uses TRBV7-8 and TRBJ1-1, with a weak D call TRBD1 (6 bases). The length of the CDR3 is 14 residues. Trimming pared 2 bases from V and 9 bases from J, leaving 16 bases between. Germline V lookup: CDR1 SGHVS, CDR2 FQNEAQ. As DNA, the CDR3 is TGTGCCAGCAGCTTAAGCGGACAGCAGGGGAAAGCTTTCTTT. This encodes CASSLSGQQGKAFF.

The gene calls are TRBV2 and TRBJ1-2; TRBD1 is a possible D gene (5 bases). V lost 4 bases and J 4 bases, leaving 13 bases between the germline ends. Looked up from germline, CDR1 is SNHLY and CDR2 is FYNNEI. This CDR3 spans 14 amino acids. The CDR3 sequence is CASSVGGASYGYTF. CDR3 nucleotides: TGTGCCAGCAGTGTGGGTGGGGCTTCCTATGGCTACACCTTC.

This clone was seen only once. The chain recombines TRBV29-1 with TRBJ1-2; D is perhaps TRBD1 (5 bases). The CDR3 has 12 amino acids. V was trimmed by 3 bases and J by 7 bases, leaving 12 bases between them. Germline CDR1 SQVTM, CDR2 ANQGSEA. The CDR3 loop reads CSVDQGISGYTF. CDR3 DNA: TGCAGCGTTGACCAGGGTATTTCTGGCTACACCTTC.

V gene TRBV7-9 combines with J gene TRBJ2-7; either TRBD1 or TRBD2 may fit D (6 bases each). CDR3 length: 13 amino acids. Germline V gene data show CDR1 as SEHNR and CDR2 as FQNEAQ (reference sequence). Trimming left V 8 bases short and J 1 base short, with 12 bases between. The CDR3 is CASLGGGSYEQYF. CDR3 sequence (DNA): TGTGCCAGCCTTGGAGGGGGTTCCTACGAGCAGTACTTC.

This chain links TRBV5-5 with TRBJ2-3; unclear D gene. Germline CDR1 and CDR2: SGHKS and YYEKEE (reference sequence). The CDR3 contains 15 residues. The V end lost 4 bases, the J end lost 0 bases, and 12 bases lay between the germline ends. The CDR3 DNA sequence: TGTGCCAGCAGCGTAGGACCGTCTAGCACAGATACGCAGTATTTT. Its protein product is CASSVGPSSTDTQYF.

This chain uses TRBV2 with TRBJ2-3; D is uncertain. The germline CDR1 and CDR2 sequences are SNHLY and FYNNEI. The CDR3 is 15 residues long. V lost 1 base to trimming and J lost 0 bases, with 8 bases between them. CDR3 DNA: TGTGCCAGCAGTGAAGGGGGTTCTAGCACAGATACGCAGTATTTT. It yields the protein CASSEGGSSTDTQYF. Variable domain in full (rest from reference TRBV2 and TRBJ2-3): EPEVTQTPSHQVTQMGQEVILRCVPISNHLYFYWYRQILGQKVEFLVSFYNNEISEKSEIFDDQFSVERPDGSNFTLKIRSTKLEDSAMYFCASSEGGSSTDTQYFGPGTRLTVL.

The chain couples TRBV28 to TRBJ2-1; no definite D call. CDR1 and CDR2 from the germline V gene are MDHEN and SYDVKM. V was cut by 2 bases and J by 5 bases, with 10 bases left in between. This CDR3 is built from 14 residues. The CDR3 is CASSLRYINNEQFF. The CDR3 DNA reads as TGTGCCAGCAGTTTACGATACATCAACAATGAGCAGTTCTTC.

The chain has TRBV11-2 and TRBJ2-3; D gene uncertain. This CDR3 is built from 16 residues. CDR1 and CDR2 from the germline V gene are SGHAT and FQNNGV. Trimming took off 0 bases at V and 0 bases at J, with 10 bases between the two ends. The CDR3 DNA reads TGTGCCAGCAGCTTAGATCAGGCCCCAAGCACAGATACGCAGTATTTT. Its translation is CASSLDQAPSTDTQYF.

This clone was found once. The chain combines TRBV4-3 with TRBJ2-7; the D gene is possibly TRBD2 (6 bases). Germline V gene lookup returns CDR1 LGHNA and CDR2 YSLEER. CDR3 size: 15 residues. V lost 2 bases to trimming and J lost 0 bases, with 11 bases between them. CDR3 coding DNA: TGCGCCAGCAGCCAATTGGGGGGTGACTCCTACGAGCAGTACTTC. It yields the protein CASSQLGGDSYEQYF.